Below are 27 T cell receptor beta chains sequenced from a single sample in a study of OX40 agonist ivuxolimab in advanced cancers. Some clones are missing from TCRdb's copy, which holds only in-frame ones; the method was immunoSEQ multiplex PCR. The table includes 81,000 or so clones, roughly nine tenths detected once. Sample: CD4+ or CD8+ T cells sorted from blood, taken in a trial of the OX40 agonist ivuxolimab. These receptors came from an adult with an advanced solid tumor such as melanoma, head and neck, liver or kidney cancer.

Notes on this clone: The junction does not match germline at one end; this may be a read error. V is TRBV7-7 and J is TRBJ2-5; D gene ambiguous. This CDR3 contains 13 residues. Germline V CDR1 and CDR2: SSHAT, FNYEAQ (reference sequence). Written as DNA, the CDR3 is TGTGCTAGCAGCTTAGTGAGTGGAGAGACCCAGTACTTC. It encodes CASSLVSGETQYF.

The V gene is TRBV10-3, the J gene TRBJ2-7, with D hard to call. Germline V gene sequence: CDR1 ENHRY, CDR2 SYGVKD. The CDR3 extends over 13 amino acids. V was cut by 4 bases and J by 2 bases, with 9 bases left in between. The CDR3: CAISAREPYEQYF. Here the CDR3 DNA reads TGTGCCATCAGTGCTAGGGAACCCTACGAGCAGTACTTC.

The table lists this clone with a count of one. The V gene is TRBV6-5, the J gene TRBJ1-6; D might be TRBD1 (6 bases). The CDR3 consists of 14 residues. Trimming pared 1 base from V and 13 bases from J, leaving 14 bases between. Germline V gene data show CDR1 as MNHEY and CDR2 as SVGAGI. The CDR3 spells CASSYYRDLRPLHF. Written as DNA, the CDR3 is TGTGCCAGCAGTTACTACAGGGATCTGAGGCCCCTCCACTTT.

The chain carries TRBV7-9 and TRBJ1-1; 11 nucleotides line up with TRBD1. The germline CDR1 and CDR2 sequences are SEHNR and FQNEAQ (reference sequence). This CDR3 contains 19 residues. The trim removed 8 bases at V and 1 base at J, leaving 18 bases unmatched. CDR3 loop: CASRLFWTGGALGNTEAFF. DNA of the CDR3: TGTGCCAGCCGTTTGTTCTGGACAGGGGGCGCGTTGGGGAACACTGAAGCTTTCTTT.

The V gene is TRBV5-4, the J gene TRBJ2-1, with 9 nucleotides matching TRBD2. Germline CDR1 SGHNT, CDR2 YYREEE (reference sequence). The length of the CDR3 is 18 residues. V lost 1 base and J lost 3; bases outside the gene matches: 11. The CDR3 reads CASSLSAGGPSGYNEQFF. The CDR3 DNA reads TGTGCCAGCAGCTTGTCCGCGGGGGGGCCCAGTGGCTACAATGAGCAGTTCTTC.

The genes are TRBV11-3 and TRBJ2-1; D might be TRBD1 or TRBD2, each matching 5 bases. Looked up from germline, CDR1 is SGHNT and CDR2 is YENEEA. The V end lost 7 bases, the J end lost 6 bases, and 13 bases lay between the germline ends. This CDR3 is built from 13 residues. CDR3 sequence reads: CASTPWGSNEQFF. The CDR3 nucleotides read TGTGCCAGCACCCCCTGGGGGAGCAATGAGCAGTTCTTC.

J is TRBJ1-5 and V is TRBV19; D call uncertain. The V end was cut by 0 bases, the J end by 8 bases, with 5 bases between. CDR3 size: 12 residues. Per germline, CDR1 LNHDA and CDR2 SQIVND (reference sequence). The CDR3 region is CASSIDGEPQHF. As DNA, the CDR3 is TGTGCCAGTAGTATAGATGGGGAGCCCCAGCATTTT. The complete variable domain, with remaining parts taken from reference TRBV19 and TRBJ1-5, reads DGGITQSPKYLFRKEGQNVTLSCEQNLNHDAMYWYRQDPGQGLRLIYYSQIVNDFQKGDIAEGYSVSREKKESFPLTVTSAQKNPTAFYLCASSIDGEPQHFGDGTRLSIL.

This clone was seen only once. V gene TRBV11-2 combines with J gene TRBJ2-1; the D gene could be TRBD1 or TRBD2 (7 bases each). V was shortened by 7 bases and J by 0 bases, with 19 bases between the two germline ends. Germline V gene sequence: CDR1 SGHAT, CDR2 FQNNGV. The CDR3 contains 17 residues. CDR3 protein: CASIQGGVAGSYNEQFF. CDR3 sequence (DNA): TGTGCCAGCATCCAGGGGGGTGTAGCGGGCTCCTACAATGAGCAGTTCTTC.

The chain joins TRBV12-5 to TRBJ2-1; 11 bases agree with TRBD2. CDR1 and CDR2 from the germline V gene are LGHNT and FRNRAP. The CDR3 loop spans 18 amino acids. J lost 3 bases, V lost 9 bases, and 16 bases had no gene match. This CDR3 reads CASSSGLAGSYYYNEQFF. The CDR3, as DNA: TGTGCTAGCTCGTCAGGACTAGCGGGTAGTTACTACTACAATGAGCAGTTCTTC. Looking up the rest from reference TRBV12-5 and TRBJ2-1 gives the full variable domain: DARVTQTPRHKVTEMGQEVTMRCQPILGHNTVFWYRQTMMQGLELLAYFRNRAPLDDSGMPKDRFSAEMPDATLATLKIQPSEPRDSAVYFCASSSGLAGSYYYNEQFFGPGTRLTVL.

This clone was found a few times. V gene TRBV9 combines with J gene TRBJ1-4; D gene ambiguous. Germline CDR1 reads SGDLS; CDR2 reads YYNGEE. CDR3 length: 13 residues. Between the trimmed V and J ends, which lost 4 bases and 14 bases, there was a span of 18 bases. CDR3: CASSLQLTGNLFF. DNA for the CDR3: TGTGCCAGCAGCCTTCAACTAACTGGAAACCTGTTTTTT.

The chain recombines TRBV13 with TRBJ2-3; D ambiguous. Germline-derived CDR1 and CDR2 are PRHDT and FYEKMQ (reference sequence). Trimming removed 0 bases from V and 5 bases from J, with 6 bases in between. The CDR3 covers 13 residues. This chain's CDR3 is CASSLGGEDTQYF. The CDR3 region has the DNA TGTGCCAGCAGCTTAGGCGGAGAAGATACGCAGTATTTT.

The V gene is TRBV6-1, the J gene TRBJ2-7; D remains ambiguous. CDR1 and CDR2 from the germline V gene are MNHNS and SASEGT. The CDR3 sequence is 12 residues long. V gave up 0 bases and J gave up 2 bases, with 2 bases separating them. DNA for the CDR3: TGTGCCAGCAGTGAAGCTACCTACGAGCAGTACGTC. Protein: CASSEATYEQYV.

This clone has only one observation. CDR3 sequence (DNA): TGTGCCTGCTCAAAAAGGTACCCGAGCACCGGGGAGCTGTTTTTT. It codes for CACSKRYPSTGELFF. The chain carries TRBV30 and TRBJ2-2; D is unclear. Germline CDR1 reads GTSNPN; CDR2 reads SVGIG (reference sequence). V dropped 6 bases and J dropped 4 bases, with 18 bases sitting between them. The CDR3 loop spans 15 amino acids.

The rearrangement joins TRBV5-1 to TRBJ2-3; 9 bases line up with TRBD2. The CDR3 runs 15 residues. V lost 0 bases, J lost 1 base, and 0 bases stayed unmatched. The germline V gene has CDR1 SGHRS and CDR2 YFSETQ. CDR3 in amino acids: CASSLERGGTDTQYF. The CDR3 region has the DNA TGCGCCAGCAGCTTGGAGCGGGGGGGCACAGATACGCAGTATTTT.

CDR3 amino acids: CASSSGFYEQYF. The CDR3 DNA reads TGTGCCAGCAGCTCAGGGTTCTACGAGCAGTACTTC. V is TRBV7-3 and J is TRBJ2-7; weak D call: TRBD1 (5 bases). V lost 4 bases and J 3 bases, leaving 7 bases between the germline ends. This CDR3 contains 12 residues. CDR1 and CDR2 from the germline V gene are SGHTA and FQGTGA.

The gene calls are TRBV4-3 and TRBJ1-2; D gene ambiguous. V shed 7 bases and J shed 4 bases, with 25 bases lying between them. The CDR3 is 17 amino acids. Germline V gives CDR1 LGHNA, CDR2 YSLEER. For the CDR3, the DNA is TGCGCCAGCACTAAAAAAGTTAGCACAGAAATAGTCTATGGCTACACCTTC. The encoded protein is CASTKKVSTEIVYGYTF.

CDR3 loop: CASSLTGPGGTEAFF. The CDR3 DNA follows: TGTGCCAGCAGCTTAACTGGCCCCGGCGGGACTGAAGCTTTCTTT. The chain recombines TRBV7-3 with TRBJ1-1, with D hard to call. Trimming shortened V by 0 bases and J by 5 bases, and 13 bases separated the two germline ends. The CDR3 sequence is 15 residues long. CDR1 is SGHTA and CDR2 is FQGTGA in the germline V gene.

This clone has a single count. The CDR3 sequence: CASSHGGQWTDTQYF. The CDR3 DNA sequence: TGTGCCAGCAGTCACGGAGGACAGTGGACAGATACGCAGTATTTT. The chain employs TRBV28 and TRBJ2-3, with D tentatively TRBD1 (6 bases). This CDR3 spans 15 amino acids. Looked up from germline, CDR1 is MDHEN and CDR2 is SYDVKM. V shed 5 bases and J shed 3 bases, with 15 bases lying between them.

The chain carries TRBV6-4 and TRBJ2-2; no reliable D call. The V gene's germline CDR1 is MRHNA and CDR2 SNTAGT. This CDR3 is 13 amino acids long. V gave up 4 bases and J gave up 2 bases, with 5 bases separating them. The CDR3 DNA follows: TGTGCCAGCAGTGCCTTTAACACCGGGGAGCTGTTTTTT. It is translated as CASSAFNTGELFF.

This chain links TRBV15 with TRBJ2-2; D unclear. V lost 8 bases and J 6 bases, leaving 13 bases between the germline ends. The CDR3 consists of 13 residues. Germline CDR1 LNHNV, CDR2 YYDKDF (reference sequence). The CDR3 sequence: CATRIFGSGELFF. The DNA for the CDR3 is TGTGCCACCCGAATTTTTGGGTCCGGGGAGCTGTTTTTT.

This rearrangement joins TRBV29-1 to TRBJ1-4; 7 bases are shared with TRBD1. The CDR3 consists of 14 residues. Germline V CDR1 and CDR2: SQVTM, ANQGSEA. Germline trimming cut 4 bases from V and 5 bases from J; bases unmatched to any gene: 7. The CDR3 DNA is TGCAGCGTTGGCCGGCGGGACAGCAATGAAAAACTGTTTTTT. It is translated as CSVGRRDSNEKLFF.

The J gene is TRBJ1-5, the V gene TRBV4-1; D possibly corresponds to TRBD1 (6 bases). The V end lost 0 bases, the J end lost 7 bases, and 13 bases lay between the germline ends. This CDR3 contains 15 residues. CDR1 and CDR2 (germline): MGHRA, YSYEKL. CDR3 in amino acids: CASSQEEGVSQPQHF. The CDR3 DNA follows: TGCGCCAGCAGCCAAGAGGAGGGGGTCAGCCAGCCCCAGCATTTT.

V gene TRBV14 combines with J gene TRBJ2-3, with D possibly TRBD1 on 5 matching bases. V was trimmed by 0 bases and J by 2 bases, leaving 21 bases between them. The CDR3 has 19 residues. CDR1 and CDR2 from the germline V gene are SGHDN and FVKESK. The CDR3, as DNA: TGTGCCAGCAGCCAAGATTGGGTAGACAGTATTCCCTCCACAGATACGCAGTATTTT. It specifies CASSQDWVDSIPSTDTQYF.

This sequence joins TRBV7-8 and TRBJ2-2; D remains ambiguous. Trimming cost V 5 bases and J 6 bases, with 10 bases left between them. There are 13 residues in the CDR3. CDR1 is SGHVS and CDR2 is FQNEAQ in the germline V gene. CDR3 protein: CASSLHLSGELFF. CDR3 DNA: TGTGCCAGCAGCCTCCACCTTTCCGGGGAGCTGTTTTTT.

The chain carries TRBV4-2 and TRBJ1-4; no definite D call. V lost 0 bases to trimming and J lost 4 bases, with 3 bases between them. The CDR3 is made up of 13 amino acids. Germline lookup yields CDR1 LGHNA and CDR2 YNFKEQ. The CDR3 region is CASSQDGNEKLFF. The CDR3 bases are TGTGCCAGCAGCCAAGACGGTAATGAAAAACTGTTTTTT.

The V gene is TRBV6-5, the J gene TRBJ1-2, with a tentative D call TRBD1 (5 bases). CDR1 MNHEY and CDR2 SVGAGI come from the germline V gene. V lost 2 bases and J 4 bases, leaving 11 bases between the germline ends. The length of the CDR3 is 14 residues. The CDR3, as DNA: TGTGCCAGCAGTTACGGGCAGGGAACCTATGGCTACACCTTC. This translates into CASSYGQGTYGYTF.

V gene TRBV5-8 combines with J gene TRBJ2-7; D is uncertain. This CDR3 is 16 amino acids long. Trimming took off 0 bases at V and 6 bases at J, with 19 bases between the two ends. From germline, CDR1 is SGHTS and CDR2 YDEGEE. The CDR3 DNA reads as TGTGCCAGCAGCTTGGGGGGATGGGATCACGGAAGCGAGCAGTACGTC. Protein sequence: CASSLGGWDHGSEQYV.